This T cell receptor (beta chain) appears in the sequencing data of a study of blood T cells in healthy people across ages (dated by TCRdb to the mid-2010s). For the wider study: In model experiments, template switching captured roughly one uniquely barcoded TCR beta cDNA molecule for every two T cells. To track age-related changes in TCR beta repertoire diversity, the study relied on deep sequencing normalized with unique cDNA molecular identifiers. The donors were split into four age groups: young (average around 15 years), middle-aged (39), aged (more than 60) and long-lived (more than 80). To avoid experimental bias, donors of different ages were spread randomly across the sequencing lanes. Using the same blood draw, the study looked at two additional independent replicas of 1 million unique cDNA reads for two donors, one aged 18 to 30 and the other aged 80 or older. The investigation overall reported the following: Observed TCR beta diversity correlated strongly with the percentage of naive T cells measured by flow cytometry. Compared with the aged group, the long-lived group had more naive CD4+ T cells, fewer expanded clones and increased TCR diversity, suggesting age selection. Estimates of total diversity based on one million sequenced T cells were regarded as lower bounds and as underestimates. Because donor CMV infection status was unknown, age-related changes in expanded clonotypes were potentially confounded. Observed TCR beta diversity per million T cells fell roughly linearly with age, and a significant reduction was already apparent by age roughly 41. Since profiling was done on bulk unsorted PBMCs, naive and antigen-experienced compartments could not be conclusively compared.

The library was generated by 5' RACE. Sequenced on an Illumina HiSeq 2500. The second PCR ran for roughly 7 to 12 cycles and used a J-beta primer mix along with a sample-barcoded 5' primer. Each TCR beta cDNA molecule received a unique molecular identifier from a template-switch 5' adaptor carrying 12 random nucleotides. Each sample yielded at least 2.5 million CDR3-containing paired-end reads. The Mint cDNA synthesis kit, primed by a TRBC-specific oligonucleotide, was used to synthesize first-strand cDNA from all RNA. Following uracil-DNA glycosylase treatment, all cDNA underwent a first 18-cycle PCR with the universal primers M1SS and BC2_uni_R. Per the source publication's procedure: For normalization, 1 million high-quality reads, each with a distinct molecular identifier, were randomly selected from each sample. Reads sharing molecular identifiers were discarded rather than binned into consensus sequences. MiTCR, with a Q25 quality threshold and the strictest error-elimination algorithm, was used for CDR3 identification, clonotype clustering and error correction. A nonparametric unseen species model with Euler transformation was used to estimate lower-bound total TCR beta diversity. TCRdb reran the public reads through fastp at Q25 and MiXCR, keeping productive beta chains. Entries are consolidated by CDR3 protein sequence, retaining the most common genes and DNA. These V and J calls are TCRdb output, not the study's own analysis. In all, the sample holds hundreds of thousands of distinct CDR3 sequences, and around 21% of those were seen once. The ten biggest clones cover approximately 3.6% of the sample.

In its sample, this clonotype was seen a few times. Its antigen is currently not known. Per-nucleotide qualities are absent, and no much larger clonotype sits a single base away. Trimming at the junction amounts to 3 bases on V and 3 bases on J, and the germline ends lie 6 bases apart. For CDR1 and CDR2, the germline V gene lists SNHLY and FYNNEI. Inclusive of the bounding cysteine and phenylalanine, the CDR3 is 12 residues long. CDR3 DNA only is kept here, 36 bases in frame from base 1. Donors were a few dozen systemically healthy Caucasian individuals from Russia aged roughly 6 to 90 years. Around 9.8 milliliters of peripheral blood were collected from each donor into EDTA-treated Vacutainer tubes. Ficoll-Paque density-gradient centrifugation was used to isolate PBMCs, with at least 6.5 million obtained per sample. Trizol reagent was used to extract total RNA from PBMCs, with at least 5.5 micrograms per sample. Naive CD45RAhigh/CD27high T cell percentages were measured by flow cytometry on a PBMC aliquot from every donor.

This clonotype was obtained from a man aged 65 to 79 in good health. The sample taken for sequencing was blood. Recombination linked TRBV2 to TRBJ2-7, with no confident D gene call. The CDR3 corresponds to CASSDVSYEQYF. The nucleotides are TGTGCCAGCAGTGACGTCAGCTACGAGCAGTACTTC.